What follows are 29 T cell receptor beta chains derived from one specimen sequenced in a study of control samples from healthy donors and cancer patients. Some clones are missing from TCRdb's copy, which holds only in-frame ones; the method was immunoSEQ multiplex PCR. The sample lists several thousand clones; about 91% were seen once. The sequencing input was PBMCs. Receptor source: a man in his sixties with colorectal cancer.

V and J are TRBV6-6 and TRBJ2-7; TRBD2 matches at 10 bases. Looked up from germline, CDR1 is MNHNY and CDR2 is SVGAGI (reference sequence). The V and J ends lost 5 bases and 4 bases, in that order; junction bases with no gene match: 2. The CDR3 length is 13 residues. The CDR3 coding sequence is TGTGCCAGCAGTGCTAGCGGGGGATACGAGCAGTACTTC. It is translated as CASSASGGYEQYF.

This chain joins TRBV7-9 and TRBJ2-3; no definite D call. The length of the CDR3 is 13 residues. Germline assignment: CDR1 SEHNR and CDR2 FQNEAQ (reference sequence). The V end was cut by 1 base, the J end by 8 bases, with 10 bases between. The CDR3 loop is CASSLGAEGTQYF. The CDR3 coding sequence is TGTGCCAGCAGCTTAGGTGCAGAAGGTACGCAGTATTTT.

V and J are TRBV18 and TRBJ2-7; D is uncertain. V lost 0 bases and J lost 3, with 12 bases in between. The CDR3 covers 15 residues. Germline V gene data show CDR1 as KGHSH and CDR2 as LQKENI. The CDR3 bases are TGTGCCAGCTCACCACCGGGCGACGGATACTACGAGCAGTACTTC. It specifies CASSPPGDGYYEQYF.

This chain links TRBV4-1 with TRBJ2-7, with 8 bases matching TRBD2. The CDR3 is 17 amino acids. CDR1 is MGHRA, CDR2 YSYEKL, per germline. Unmatched junction bases numbered 8, after V lost 1 base and J lost 0 bases. The CDR3 region is CASSQVSGGGNSYEQYF. The CDR3 DNA sequence: TGCGCCAGCAGCCAAGTCTCCGGGGGGGGTAACTCCTACGAGCAGTACTTC.

This clone appeared a single time. The chain joins TRBV5-8 to TRBJ1-6, with 7 bases lining up with TRBD1. The CDR3 has 15 residues. Germline V gene sequence: CDR1 SGHTS, CDR2 YDEGEE. The V gene end was trimmed by 0 bases and the J gene end by 8 bases; junction bases not matched to a gene: 5. The CDR3 DNA reads as TGTGCCAGCAGCTTGGTGGGAGGGGGCGATTCACCCCTCCACTTT. The encoded protein is CASSLVGGGDSPLHF.

In nucleotides, the CDR3 is TGTGCCAGCGAACTAAACAGGGGAGAGACCCAGTACTTC. Amino acid sequence: CASELNRGETQYF. The chain recombines TRBV7-2 with TRBJ2-5; 7 bases map to TRBD1. The germline CDR1 and CDR2 sequences are SGHTA and FQGNSA. J gave up 4 bases and V 8 bases, and 7 bases lay outside the gene matches. This CDR3 is built from 13 residues.

This rearrangement joins TRBV18 to TRBJ1-1; D not certain. CDR1 is KGHSH and CDR2 is LQKENI in the germline V gene. The CDR3 has 14 residues. V lost 3 bases and J lost 0, with 8 bases in between. CDR3 in amino acids: CASSPSVMNTEAFF. The CDR3 nucleotides read TGTGCCAGCTCACCCTCGGTCATGAACACTGAAGCTTTCTTT.

A single count supports this clone. V gene TRBV7-9 combines with J gene TRBJ1-1; D ambiguous. The V and J ends lost 2 bases and 0 bases respectively, with 7 bases between them. CDR1 and CDR2 (germline): SEHNR, FQNEAQ (reference sequence). This CDR3 has 14 residues. The CDR3 is CASSLLQMNTEAFF. The CDR3 DNA reads TGTGCCAGCAGCTTACTCCAGATGAACACTGAAGCTTTCTTT.

This clone was found once. The chain couples TRBV6-5 to TRBJ2-3, with a tentative D call TRBD2 (7 bases). The CDR3 sequence is 13 residues long. V lost 6 bases and J 4 bases, leaving 11 bases between the germline ends. The germline V gene has CDR1 MNHEY and CDR2 SVGAGI. CDR3 amino acids: CASSPGGADTQYF. The CDR3 DNA reads TGTGCCAGCAGCCCGGGGGGCGCAGATACGCAGTATTTT.

The genes are TRBV6-4 and TRBJ2-7; D is perhaps TRBD1 (6 bases). The CDR3 loop spans 16 amino acids. The V and J ends lost 3 bases and 6 bases respectively, with 21 bases between them. The germline CDR1 and CDR2 sequences are MRHNA and SNTAGT. The CDR3 region is CASSEREWDKVSEQYF. DNA of the CDR3: TGTGCCAGCAGTGAAAGAGAGTGGGACAAGGTCTCCGAGCAGTACTTC.

The CDR3 DNA follows: TGTGCCAGCTCACCCCCGCGGGGAGGCTCTGGGGCCAACGTCCTGACTTTC. Translation: CASSPPRGGSGANVLTF. The chain recombines TRBV18 with TRBJ2-6; perhaps TRBD2 as D (6 bases). The CDR3 is 17 amino acids. Looked up from germline, CDR1 is KGHSH and CDR2 is LQKENI. Trimming cost V 3 bases and J 0 bases, with 12 bases left between them.

The V and J genes are TRBV12-3 or TRBV12-4 and TRBJ2-7; D uncertain. The CDR3 runs 12 residues. The V and J ends lost 3 bases and 4 bases respectively, with 7 bases between them. The CDR3 bases are TGTGCCAGCAGTTTCGATATTTACGAGCAGTACTTC. It specifies CASSFDIYEQYF.

The rearrangement uses TRBV5-4 and TRBJ2-5, with 8 bases fitting TRBD1. The germline V gene has CDR1 SGHNT and CDR2 YYREEE (reference sequence). V lost 1 base and J lost 5; bases outside the gene matches: 7. CDR3 size: 15 residues. The CDR3 sequence is CASSLMFRGQETQYF. The CDR3 bases are TGTGCCAGCAGCTTGATGTTCAGGGGGCAGGAGACCCAGTACTTC.

The chain links TRBV19 to TRBJ1-1; D gene uncertain. The V gene lost 3 bases and the J gene lost 1 base, with 6 bases spanning the gap. CDR1 is LNHDA, CDR2 SQIVND, per germline (reference sequence). CDR3 length: 13 amino acids. The CDR3 nucleotides read TGTGCCAGTAGTATCACAGCGAACACTGAAGCTTTCTTT. This encodes CASSITANTEAFF. Combining the CDR3 with reference TRBV19 and TRBJ1-1 gives the whole variable domain DGGITQSPKYLFRKEGQNVTLSCEQNLNHDAMYWYRQDPGQGLRLIYYSQIVNDFQKGDIAEGYSVSREKKESFPLTVTSAQKNPTAFYLCASSITANTEAFFGQGTRLTVV.

The chain links TRBV15 to TRBJ1-1; D gene uncertain. V lost 6 bases, J lost 5 bases, and 7 bases lay in between. Germline-derived CDR1 and CDR2 are LNHNV and YYDKDF (reference sequence). The CDR3 spans 11 residues. The DNA for the CDR3 is TGTGCCACCAGTGTCCTGACTGAAGCTTTCTTT. It yields the protein CATSVLTEAFF.

V gene TRBV28 combines with J gene TRBJ2-7; D may be TRBD1 (6 bases). The CDR3 runs to 15 residues. V lost 3 bases to trimming and J lost 2 bases, with 14 bases between them. Germline loops: CDR1 MDHEN, CDR2 SYDVKM. For the CDR3, the DNA is TGTGCCAGCAGTTTGGGGACACTCTACACCTACGAGCAGTACTTC. Residues: CASSLGTLYTYEQYF.

The rearrangement joins TRBV6-2 or TRBV6-3 to TRBJ1-6; 10 bases align to TRBD1. This CDR3 contains 15 residues. Losses at the gene ends were 5 bases for V and 7 bases for J; bases not matched to a gene: 5. Germline V gene sequence: CDR1 MNHEY, CDR2 SVGEGT. This CDR3 is CASSQRQGANSPLHF. The CDR3 DNA is TGTGCCAGCAGTCAGCGACAGGGGGCGAATTCACCCCTCCACTTT.

This chain links TRBV18 with TRBJ2-5, with TRBD2 as a possible D gene (6 bases). V lost 3 bases to trimming and J lost 4 bases, with 15 bases between them. The CDR3 runs 15 residues. The germline gives CDR1 KGHSH, CDR2 LQKENI. CDR3 in amino acids: CASSPGSGGRETQYF. The DNA of the CDR3 is TGTGCCAGCTCACCCGGTTCCGGGGGTAGAGAGACCCAGTACTTC.

The CDR3 nucleotides read TGTGCCAGCAGCCCGGGAATGACCCGTCTCGAGCAGTACTTC. Encoded protein: CASSPGMTRLEQYF. The J gene is TRBJ2-7, the V gene TRBV11-2; D is perhaps TRBD2 (5 bases). The germline V gene has CDR1 SGHAT and CDR2 FQNNGV. V was cut by 5 bases and J by 6 bases, with 17 bases left in between. The CDR3 covers 14 residues. The variable domain in full, completed from reference TRBV11-2 and TRBJ2-7, reads EAGVAQSPRYKIIEKRQSVAFWCNPISGHATLYWYQQILGQGPKLLIQFQNNGVVDDSQLPKDRFSAERLKGVDSTLKIQPAKLEDSAVYLCASSPGMTRLEQYFGPGTRLTVT.

This chain links TRBV4-1 with TRBJ1-1, with D hard to call. V lost 1 base, J lost 1 base, and 10 bases lay in between. Germline V lookup: CDR1 MGHRA, CDR2 YSYEKL. The CDR3 has 15 amino acids. DNA of the CDR3: TGCGCCAGCAGCCAAGCTTACGGTCGGAACACTGAAGCTTTCTTT. This sequence encodes CASSQAYGRNTEAFF.

This chain joins TRBV9 and TRBJ2-7; the D gene could be TRBD1 or TRBD2 (5 bases each). The CDR3 sequence is 12 residues long. Germline-derived CDR1 and CDR2 are SGDLS and YYNGEE. Trimming took 7 bases from V and 4 from J, leaving 12 bases between them. The CDR3 protein is CASGRDLYEQYF. DNA of the CDR3: TGTGCCAGCGGCAGGGACCTTTACGAGCAGTACTTC.

The chain joins TRBV19 to TRBJ2-3; 7 nucleotides match TRBD1. J lost 6 bases, V lost 5 bases, and 11 bases had no gene match. The CDR3 extends over 15 amino acids. Germline V lookup: CDR1 LNHDA, CDR2 SQIVND (reference sequence). The CDR3: CASSASDRRKDTQYF. The CDR3, as DNA: TGTGCCAGTAGTGCGTCGGACAGGCGAAAGGATACGCAGTATTTT.

This clone has just one count. The chain combines TRBV11-2 with TRBJ2-3; 14 nucleotides match TRBD2. The CDR3 is made up of 15 amino acids. Looked up from germline, CDR1 is SGHAT and CDR2 is FQNNGV. Trimming removed 5 bases from V and 6 bases from J; junction bases left unmatched: 4. Written as DNA, the CDR3 is TGTGCCAGCAGCCTGACTAGCGGGGGGGTTGATACGCAGTATTTT. Translation gives CASSLTSGGVDTQYF.

This chain links TRBV24-1 with TRBJ1-5; D ambiguous. V shed 4 bases and J shed 7 bases, with 7 bases lying between them. There are 12 residues in the CDR3. Per the germline V gene, CDR1 is KGHDR and CDR2 is SFDVKD. CDR3 amino acids: CATSENGQPQHF. CDR3 in DNA: TGTGCCACCAGTGAGAATGGGCAGCCCCAGCATTTT.

The rearrangement links TRBV5-4 to TRBJ2-1, with 8 bases identical to TRBD1. Germline V gene data show CDR1 as SGHNT and CDR2 as YYREEE (reference sequence). The V segment lost 4 bases and the J segment 6 bases; nucleotides outside the gene matches: 12. The CDR3 is 16 amino acids. The CDR3 spells CASSPKGRGRRNEQFF. The CDR3 DNA reads as TGTGCCAGCAGCCCTAAGGGCAGGGGGCGGCGCAATGAGCAGTTCTTC.

This chain joins TRBV19 and TRBJ1-2; D is uncertain. Germline V CDR1 and CDR2: LNHDA, SQIVND (reference sequence). V was shortened by 5 bases and J by 2 bases, with 21 bases between the two germline ends. This CDR3 spans 17 amino acids. CDR3 protein: CASSLQRRVFLNYGYTF. CDR3 DNA: TGTGCCAGTAGTCTACAGCGCCGGGTCTTCTTAAACTATGGCTACACCTTC.

The chain joins TRBV3-1 (or the pseudogene TRBV3-2) to TRBJ1-2; D perhaps matches TRBD1 (6 bases). Looked up from germline, CDR1 is LGHDT and CDR2 is YNNKEL (reference sequence). There are 13 residues in the CDR3. Trimming pared 4 bases from V and 6 bases from J, leaving 12 bases between. CDR3 DNA sequence: TGTGCCAGCAGCCCCAACAGGGTGGATGGCTACACCTTC. It codes for CASSPNRVDGYTF.

This clone was seen just once. The chain couples TRBV7-6 to TRBJ2-2; weak D call: TRBD1 (6 bases). Per the germline V gene, CDR1 is SGHVS and CDR2 is FNYEAQ. V lost 5 bases to trimming and J lost 5 bases, with 21 bases between them. There are 17 residues in the CDR3. CDR3 in DNA: TGTGCCAGCAGCCCCCAGTTCGAGACAGGCGAGACCGGGGAGCTGTTTTTT. This gives the protein CASSPQFETGETGELFF.

The CDR3 spells CASSVAPQETQYF. CDR3 DNA: TGTGCCAGCAGCGTAGCCCCACAAGAGACCCAGTACTTC. The V gene is TRBV9, the J gene TRBJ2-5; D gene uncertain. This CDR3 comprises 13 residues. The V end lost 0 bases, the J end lost 2 bases, and 5 bases lay between the germline ends. Germline CDR1 is SGDLS and CDR2 is YYNGEE.